The present T cell receptor beta chain was sequenced within a study of control samples from healthy donors and cancer patients. The V end lost 1 base, the J end lost 7 bases, and 13 bases lay between the germline ends. The CDR3 contains 14 residues. Per germline, CDR1 SEHNR and CDR2 FQNEAQ (reference sequence). Sequenced by immunoSEQ multiplex PCR; TCRdb stores in-frame clones only, minus some. The sample gives some 130,000 clones, 80% to 95% of which show up once; about 2.5% is in the top ten. This TCR came from a man aged 40-49 years in good health. Input material: blood. This chain uses TRBV7-9 with TRBJ1-2; D unresolved. The CDR3 here is CASSLEGGLGGYTF. The CDR3 DNA is TGTGCCAGCAGCTTAGAGGGAGGCTTGGGTGGCTACACCTTC.